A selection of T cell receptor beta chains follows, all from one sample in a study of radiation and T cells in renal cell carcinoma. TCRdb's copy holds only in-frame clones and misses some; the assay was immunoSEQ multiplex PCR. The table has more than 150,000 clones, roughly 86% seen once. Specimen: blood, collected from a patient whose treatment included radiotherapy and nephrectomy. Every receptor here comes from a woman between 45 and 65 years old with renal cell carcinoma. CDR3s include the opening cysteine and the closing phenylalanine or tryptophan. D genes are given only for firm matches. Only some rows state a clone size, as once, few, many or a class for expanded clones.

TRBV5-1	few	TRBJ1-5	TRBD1	CASSSGQGANQPQHF	TGCGCCAGCAGCTCAGGACAGGGTGCAAATCAGCCCCAGCATTTT
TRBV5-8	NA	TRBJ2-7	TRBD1	CASRKTGSSYEQYF	TGTGCCAGCAGGAAGACAGGGAGCTCCTACGAGCAGTACTTC
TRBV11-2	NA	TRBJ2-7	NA	CASSLDRDNEQYF	TGTGCCAGCAGCTTAGATCGGGACAACGAGCAGTACTTC
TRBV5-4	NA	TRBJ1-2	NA	CASSADSKVYGYTF	TGTGCCAGCAGCGCAGACAGCAAAGTCTATGGCTACACCTTC
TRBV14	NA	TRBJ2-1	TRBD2	CASSQDVWGRTSGGFSYNEQFF	TGTGCCAGCAGCCAAGATGTCTGGGGCAGGACTAGCGGGGGGTTCTCCTACAATGAGCAGTTCTTC
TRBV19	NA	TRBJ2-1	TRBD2	CASSIGTSGVYYNEQFF	TGTGCCAGTAGTATCGGGACTAGCGGGGTATACTACAATGAGCAGTTCTTC
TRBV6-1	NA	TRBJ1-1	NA	CASSEHSSLNTEAFF	TGTGCCAGCAGTGAACACAGTAGCTTGAACACTGAAGCTTTCTTT
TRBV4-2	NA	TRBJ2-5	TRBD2	CASSQTPLAGGPQETQYF	TGTGCCAGCAGCCAGACTCCCCTAGCGGGGGGGCCCCAAGAGACCCAGTACTTC
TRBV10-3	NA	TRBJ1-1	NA	CAISELNGRVEAFF	TGTGCCATCAGTGAGCTGAACGGAAGGGTAGAAGCTTTCTTT
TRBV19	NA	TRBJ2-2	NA	CATGALNTGELFF	TGTGCAACGGGGGCCTTGAACACCGGGGAGCTGTTTTTT
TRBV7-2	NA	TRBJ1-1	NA	CASSFGQGMNTEAFF	TGTGCCAGCAGCTTCGGGCAGGGCATGAACACTGAAGCTTTCTTT
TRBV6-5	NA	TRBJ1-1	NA	CASSYAGNTEAFF	TGTGCCAGCAGTTACGCAGGGAACACTGAAGCTTTCTTT
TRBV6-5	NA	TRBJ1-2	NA	CASSLGAGGYGYTF	TGTGCCAGCAGTCTCGGGGCCGGAGGCTATGGCTACACCTTC
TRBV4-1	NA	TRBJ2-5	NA	CASSLDSQETQYF	TGCGCCAGCAGCCTGGACAGTCAAGAGACCCAGTACTTC
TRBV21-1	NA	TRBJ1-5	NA	CASSKGGRGDQPQHF	TGTGCCAGCAGCAAGGGAGGCAGGGGGGATCAGCCCCAGCATTTT
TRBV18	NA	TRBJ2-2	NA	CASSPPNTGELFF	TGTGCCAGCTCACCACCGAACACCGGGGAGCTGTTTTTT
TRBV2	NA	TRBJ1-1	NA	CASQNVAGTEAFF	TGTGCCAGCCAAAACGTAGCCGGCACTGAAGCTTTCTTT
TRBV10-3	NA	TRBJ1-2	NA	CAISDLYGYTF	TGTGCCATCAGTGATCTCTATGGCTACACCTTC
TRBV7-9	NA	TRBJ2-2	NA	CASRNTAATNTGELFF	TGTGCCAGCAGAAATACAGCGGCAACTAACACCGGGGAGCTGTTTTTT
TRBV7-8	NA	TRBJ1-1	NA	CASSFQANTEAFF	TGTGCCAGCAGCTTCCAGGCGAACACTGAAGCTTTCTTT
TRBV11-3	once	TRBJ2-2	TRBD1	CASSSTGGTGELFF	TGTGCCAGCAGCTCGACAGGGGGCACCGGGGAGCTGTTTTTT
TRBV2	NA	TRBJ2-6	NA	CASRPRQLPSGANVLTF	TGTGCCAGCAGACCCCGGCAGCTTCCCTCTGGGGCCAACGTCCTGACTTTC
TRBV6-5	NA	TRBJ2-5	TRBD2	CASRPRLAGQETQYF	TGTGCCAGCAGACCCCGACTAGCGGGGCAAGAGACCCAGTACTTC
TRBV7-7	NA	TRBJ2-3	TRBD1	CASSLGTGADTQYF	TGTGCTAGCAGCTTAGGGACAGGGGCAGATACGCAGTATTTT
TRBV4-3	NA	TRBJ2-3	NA	CASSQDTSGDTQYF	TGCGCCAGCAGCCAAGATACGTCGGGGGATACGCAGTATTTT
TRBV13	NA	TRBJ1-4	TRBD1	CASSLTGTATNEKLFF	TGTGCCAGCAGCTTGACAGGGACGGCAACTAATGAAAAACTGTTTTTT
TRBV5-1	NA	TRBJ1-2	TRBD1	CASSPGQGRSNYGYTF	TGCGCCAGCAGCCCCGGACAGGGGCGATCTAACTATGGCTACACCTTC
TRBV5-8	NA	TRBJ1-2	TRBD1	CASSLWDRAVGYTF	TGTGCCAGCAGCTTGTGGGACAGGGCCGTTGGCTACACCTTC
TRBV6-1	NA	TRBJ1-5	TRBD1	CASSPDRGPRQPQHF	TGTGCCAGCAGTCCGGACAGGGGGCCGCGTCAGCCCCAGCATTTT
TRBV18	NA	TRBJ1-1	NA	CASSPSQGTTGAFF	TGTGCCAGCTCACCGAGTCAGGGTACGACTGGGGCTTTCTTT
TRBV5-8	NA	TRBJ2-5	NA	CASSLDRVETQYF	TGTGCCAGCAGCTTGGATAGGGTAGAGACCCAGTACTTC
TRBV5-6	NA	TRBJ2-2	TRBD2	CASRSRGAVATGELFF	TGTGCCAGCAGGTCGCGGGGGGCTGTTGCCACCGGGGAGCTGTTTTTT